The present T cell receptor beta chain was sequenced within a study of blood T cell repertoires in COVID-19. In the study overall: T cells, B-cell-depleted T cells, or PBMCs supplied cDNA or gDNA.

The CDR3 covers 18 residues. V shed 0 bases and J shed 5 bases, with 19 bases lying between them. Germline-derived CDR1 and CDR2 are MGHRA and YSYEKL. Recruits, aged about 18 to 95 years, lived in 20 to 30 US areas. During the 2 weeks before they entered the study, exposed participants had met someone with a PCR-confirmed or clinician-diagnosed COVID-19 case. Produced via immunoSEQ multiplex PCR; TCRdb's table is partial and in-frame only. The data contain fewer than 400,000 clones, 90% of them seen just once; the ten biggest clones take up 3.9%. The sequence was obtained from a woman aged 25-40 years who had been exposed to COVID-19. V gene TRBV4-1 combines with J gene TRBJ1-4; D may be TRBD1 (6 bases). Sequenced: PBMCs or T cells enriched from blood (not recorded which). The CDR3 reads CASSQEPSLTGVNEKLFF. The CDR3 DNA sequence: TGCGCCAGCAGCCAAGAGCCGTCCCTGACAGGAGTAAATGAAAAACTGTTTTTT.